These T cell receptor beta chains were read from a single sample in a study of CD8+ T cells in alopecia areata. Sequencing was performed with immunoSEQ multiplex PCR; in TCRdb, only in-frame clones are kept and a portion is missing. The sample records 200,000 to 250,000 clones, around three fifths being singletons. The sample was CD4+ T cells sorted from blood, taken at week 4, from a patient treated with tofacitinib. All receptors derive from a human donor with alopecia areata. Both conserved end residues are part of each CDR3. D genes are given only for firm matches. Only part of the rows carry a size: once, few, many, or a class if the clone is expanded.

D gene: -
CDR3 length: 13
clone size: -
V gene: TRBV7-2
J gene: TRBJ1-1
CDR3 protein: CASSLALQDEAFF
CDR3 DNA: TGTGCCAGCAGCTTAGCGCTACAAGATGAAGCTTTCTTT

D gene: -
CDR3 length: 14
clone size: -
V gene: TRBV2
J gene: TRBJ1-2
CDR3 protein: CASSEKLGDYGYTF
CDR3 DNA: TGTGCCAGCAGTGAAAAACTGGGAGACTATGGCTACACCTTC

D gene: -
CDR3 length: 14
clone size: -
V gene: TRBV19
J gene: TRBJ2-7
CDR3 protein: CASSSPGHSYEQYF
CDR3 DNA: TGTGCCAGTAGTTCCCCGGGACACTCCTACGAGCAGTACTTC

D gene: -
CDR3 length: 15
clone size: many
V gene: TRBV28
J gene: TRBJ1-5
CDR3 protein: CASRSDGNSNQPQHF
CDR3 DNA: TGTGCCAGCAGATCCGACGGGAATAGCAATCAGCCCCAGCATTTT

D gene: TRBD2
CDR3 length: 16
clone size: few
V gene: TRBV19
J gene: TRBJ2-7
CDR3 protein: CASSISPTSAAYEQYF
CDR3 DNA: TGTGCCAGTAGTATATCCCCGACTAGCGCGGCCTACGAGCAGTACTTC

D gene: -
CDR3 length: 14
clone size: -
V gene: TRBV7-2
J gene: TRBJ2-7
CDR3 protein: CASSPFGGFYEQYF
CDR3 DNA: TGTGCCAGCAGCCCCTTTGGGGGCTTCTACGAGCAGTACTTC

D gene: -
CDR3 length: 13
clone size: -
V gene: TRBV7-2
J gene: TRBJ2-1
CDR3 protein: CASSSGLLGEQFF
CDR3 DNA: TGTGCCAGCAGCTCGGGACTGCTCGGGGAGCAGTTCTTC

D gene: -
CDR3 length: 11
clone size: -
V gene: TRBV6-5
J gene: TRBJ2-7
CDR3 protein: CASSYAGEQYF
CDR3 DNA: TGTGCCAGCAGTTATGCTGGCGAGCAGTACTTC

D gene: TRBD1
CDR3 length: 14
clone size: -
V gene: TRBV4-2
J gene: TRBJ2-7
CDR3 protein: CASSPGTGVYEQYF
CDR3 DNA: TGTGCCAGCAGCCCCGGGACAGGGGTCTACGAGCAGTACTTC

D gene: TRBD2
CDR3 length: 15
clone size: few
V gene: TRBV7-2
J gene: TRBJ2-1
CDR3 protein: CASSPRLAGGREQFF
CDR3 DNA: TGTGCCAGCAGCCCCCGACTAGCGGGGGGGCGTGAGCAGTTCTTC

D gene: -
CDR3 length: 14
clone size: once
V gene: TRBV7-2
J gene: TRBJ1-4
CDR3 protein: CASSSQGGGEKLFF
CDR3 DNA: TGTGCCAGCAGCTCACAGGGTGGAGGAGAAAAACTGTTTTTT

D gene: -
CDR3 length: 13
clone size: once
V gene: TRBV29-1
J gene: TRBJ2-1
CDR3 protein: CSVDLDRGNEQFF
CDR3 DNA: TGCAGCGTTGACCTAGATCGGGGCAATGAGCAGTTCTTC

D gene: -
CDR3 length: 16
clone size: -
V gene: TRBV9
J gene: TRBJ2-1
CDR3 protein: CASSVVRRGVDNEQFF
CDR3 DNA: TGTGCCAGCAGCGTAGTCCGTCGGGGAGTTGACAATGAGCAGTTCTTC

D gene: -
CDR3 length: 16
clone size: -
V gene: TRBV4-1
J gene: TRBJ1-6
CDR3 protein: CASSQTHPGGNSPLHF
CDR3 DNA: TGCGCCAGCAGCCAAACCCATCCCGGCGGTAATTCACCCCTCCACTTT

D gene: TRBD1
CDR3 length: 13
clone size: -
V gene: TRBV2
J gene: TRBJ2-7
CDR3 protein: CATGGQGATEQYF
CDR3 DNA: TGTGCCACCGGAGGACAGGGGGCGACCGAGCAGTACTTC

D gene: -
CDR3 length: 14
clone size: few
V gene: TRBV5-1
J gene: TRBJ1-1
CDR3 protein: CASSEARGRTEAFF
CDR3 DNA: TGCGCCAGCAGCGAGGCACGGGGTCGCACTGAAGCTTTCTTT

D gene: -
CDR3 length: 16
clone size: -
V gene: TRBV5-1
J gene: TRBJ2-1
CDR3 protein: CASSLDGGGSYNEQFF
CDR3 DNA: TGCGCCAGCAGCTTGGACGGCGGTGGCTCCTACAATGAGCAGTTCTTC

D gene: -
CDR3 length: 16
clone size: -
V gene: TRBV4-2
J gene: TRBJ2-1
CDR3 protein: CASSPRPGGRDNEQFF
CDR3 DNA: TGTGCCAGCAGCCCGCGCCCCGGGGGAAGGGACAATGAGCAGTTCTTC

D gene: -
CDR3 length: 13
clone size: few
V gene: TRBV28
J gene: TRBJ2-3
CDR3 protein: CASTGLPTDTQYF
CDR3 DNA: TGTGCCAGCACCGGACTCCCCACAGATACGCAGTATTTT

D gene: -
CDR3 length: 13
clone size: -
V gene: TRBV5-1
J gene: TRBJ1-2
CDR3 protein: CASSLDAGTGYTF
CDR3 DNA: TGCGCCAGCAGCTTGGACGCCGGGACCGGCTACACCTTC

D gene: -
CDR3 length: 11
clone size: once
V gene: TRBV2
J gene: TRBJ1-1
CDR3 protein: CARGQNTEAFF
CDR3 DNA: TGTGCCAGAGGACAAAACACTGAAGCTTTCTTT

D gene: -
CDR3 length: 15
clone size: -
V gene: TRBV2
J gene: TRBJ1-2
CDR3 protein: CASSEIGPTNYGYTF
CDR3 DNA: TGTGCCAGCAGTGAAATCGGGCCAACAAACTATGGCTACACCTTC

D gene: -
CDR3 length: 13
clone size: -
V gene: TRBV5-1
J gene: TRBJ2-7
CDR3 protein: CASSPGNSYEQYF
CDR3 DNA: TGCGCCAGCAGCCCCGGGAACTCCTACGAGCAGTACTTC

D gene: -
CDR3 length: 15
clone size: -
V gene: TRBV11-2
J gene: TRBJ2-2
CDR3 protein: CASSLGNRVAGELFF
CDR3 DNA: TGTGCCAGCAGCTTAGGCAATCGGGTCGCCGGGGAGCTGTTTTTT

D gene: -
CDR3 length: 13
clone size: -
V gene: TRBV30
J gene: TRBJ1-2
CDR3 protein: CAWSVGGTYGYTF
CDR3 DNA: TGTGCCTGGAGTGTAGGAGGGACATATGGCTACACCTTC

D gene: -
CDR3 length: 16
clone size: -
V gene: TRBV5-1
J gene: TRBJ2-7
CDR3 protein: CASSFPGIDGVYEQYF
CDR3 DNA: TGCGCCAGCAGCTTCCCTGGGATAGATGGTGTCTACGAGCAGTACTTC

D gene: -
CDR3 length: 13
clone size: -
V gene: TRBV30
J gene: TRBJ2-2
CDR3 protein: CAWATGLTGELFF
CDR3 DNA: TGTGCCTGGGCGACGGGGCTCACCGGGGAGCTGTTTTTT

D gene: -
CDR3 length: 13
clone size: -
V gene: TRBV11-2
J gene: TRBJ2-5
CDR3 protein: CASSLSFQETQYF
CDR3 DNA: TGTGCCAGCAGCTTAAGCTTTCAAGAGACCCAGTACTTC

D gene: -
CDR3 length: 14
clone size: few
V gene: TRBV7-8
J gene: TRBJ1-5
CDR3 protein: CASSLGGGNQPQHF
CDR3 DNA: TGTGCCAGCAGCTTAGGGGGAGGAAATCAGCCCCAGCATTTT

D gene: TRBD1
CDR3 length: 16
clone size: -
V gene: TRBV27
J gene: TRBJ1-2
CDR3 protein: CASRQTGQNFNYGYTF
CDR3 DNA: TGTGCCAGCAGACAGACGGGACAGAACTTTAACTATGGCTACACCTTC

D gene: -
CDR3 length: 14
clone size: -
V gene: TRBV4-3
J gene: TRBJ1-1
CDR3 protein: CASSQGRQNTEAFF
CDR3 DNA: TGCGCCAGCAGCCAAGGTCGACAGAACACTGAAGCTTTCTTT

D gene: TRBD2
CDR3 length: 18
clone size: many
V gene: TRBV4-3
J gene: TRBJ2-1
CDR3 protein: CASSQSLSGGPGSNEQFF
CDR3 DNA: TGCGCCAGCAGCCAATCCTTAAGCGGGGGTCCTGGAAGCAATGAGCAGTTCTTC